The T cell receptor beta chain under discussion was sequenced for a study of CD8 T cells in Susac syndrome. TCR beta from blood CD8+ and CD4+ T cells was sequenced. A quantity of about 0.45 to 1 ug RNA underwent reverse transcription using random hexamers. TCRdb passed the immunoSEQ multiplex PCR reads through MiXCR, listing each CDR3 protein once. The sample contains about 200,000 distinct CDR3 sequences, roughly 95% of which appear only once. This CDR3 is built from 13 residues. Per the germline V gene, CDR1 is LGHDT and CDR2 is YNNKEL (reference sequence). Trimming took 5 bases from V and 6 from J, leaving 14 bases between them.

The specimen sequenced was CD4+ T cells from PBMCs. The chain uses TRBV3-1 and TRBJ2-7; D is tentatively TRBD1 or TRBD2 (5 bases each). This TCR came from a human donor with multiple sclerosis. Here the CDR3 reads CASSKTTAVEQYF. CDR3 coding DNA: TGTGCCAGCAGCAAGACGACAGCGGTCGAGCAGTACTTC.